The source of this T cell receptor beta chain is a study of cytomegalovirus exposure and HLA in healthy donors. This cohort consisted of healthy bone marrow donors. Germline CDR1 and CDR2: SGHRS and YFSETQ. The ends lost 4 bases at V and 8 bases at J; junction bases unmatched: 7. This CDR3 is 13 amino acids long. A multiplex PCR was run with 60 Vbeta primers and 13 Jbeta primers. Sequencing was performed with immunoSEQ multiplex PCR; in TCRdb, only in-frame clones are kept and a portion is missing. With tens of thousands of clones in the sample, the ten largest clones hold 0.5% to 0.65%. Sequencing used PBMCs. This clonotype originated in a man aged 45-65 years in good health and CMV-seronegative. The rearrangement joins TRBV5-1 to TRBJ1-2; 8 positions agree with TRBD1. CDR3 coding DNA: TGCGCCAGCAGCCTAGGACAGGGTGGAGGCTACACCTTC. Translating it yields CASSLGQGGGYTF.